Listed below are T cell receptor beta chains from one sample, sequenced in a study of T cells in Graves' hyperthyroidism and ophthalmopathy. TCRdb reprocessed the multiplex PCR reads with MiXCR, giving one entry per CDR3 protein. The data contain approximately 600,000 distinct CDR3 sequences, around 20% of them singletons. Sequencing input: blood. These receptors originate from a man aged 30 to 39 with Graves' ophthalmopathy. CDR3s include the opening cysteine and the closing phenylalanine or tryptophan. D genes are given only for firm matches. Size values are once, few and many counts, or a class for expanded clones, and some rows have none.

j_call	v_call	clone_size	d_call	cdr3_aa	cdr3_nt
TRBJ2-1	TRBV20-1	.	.	CSANKRSKEFF	TGCAGTGCTAATAAGCGCTCCAAGGAGTTCTTC
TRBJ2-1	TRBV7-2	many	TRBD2	CASSLVGLATPNEQFF	TGTGCCAGCAGCTTAGTAGGACTAGCGACCCCCAATGAGCAGTTCTTC
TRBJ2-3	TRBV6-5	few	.	CASSNSRDTQYF	TGTGCCAGCAGTAACTCCCGGGATACGCAGTATTTT
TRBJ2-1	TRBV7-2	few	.	CASSLYFVGSDQFF	TGTGCCAGCAGCTTATATTTTGTGGGTTCGGATCAGTTCTTC
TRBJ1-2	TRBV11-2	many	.	CASSQSGSYGYTF	TGTGCCAGCAGCCAATCAGGATCCTATGGCTACACCTTC
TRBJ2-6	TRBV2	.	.	CASSDRVLSGANVLTF	TGTGCCAGCAGTGACAGGGTTCTCTCTGGGGCCAACGTCCTGACTTTC
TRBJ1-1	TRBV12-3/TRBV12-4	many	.	CASRATGRLATEAFF	TGTGCCAGCAGAGCGACAGGTAGATTGGCCACTGAAGCTTTCTTT
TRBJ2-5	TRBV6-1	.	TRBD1	CASSQPGTGVETQYF	TGTGCCAGCAGTCAACCCGGGACAGGCGTCGAGACCCAGTACTTC
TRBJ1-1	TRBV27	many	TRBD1	CASGTDSMNTEAFF	TGTGCCAGCGGGACAGATTCTATGAACACTGAAGCTTTCTTT
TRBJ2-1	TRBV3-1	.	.	CASSQQGGVYNEQFF	TGTGCCAGCAGCCAACAGGGTGGGGTTTACAATGAGCAGTTCTTC
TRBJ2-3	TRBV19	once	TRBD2	CASSSGRQNTQYF	TGTGCCAGTAGTAGCGGGAGACAAAATACGCAGTATTTT
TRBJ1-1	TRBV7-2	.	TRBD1	CASSKLPGTVNTEAFF	TGTGCCAGCAGCAAACTCCCCGGGACAGTGAACACTGAAGCTTTCTTT
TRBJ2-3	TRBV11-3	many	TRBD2	CASSEREWTDTQYF	TGTGCCAGCAGTGAGCGGGAATGGACAGATACGCAGTATTTT
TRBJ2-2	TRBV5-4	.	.	CASSLAMGANTGELFF	TGTGCCAGCAGCTTGGCGATGGGAGCGAACACCGGGGAGCTGTTTTTT
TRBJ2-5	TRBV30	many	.	CAWSVGGETQYF	TGTGCCTGGAGTGTTGGGGGAGAGACCCAGTACTTC
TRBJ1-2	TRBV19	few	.	CASSISRRYELSNYGYTF	TGTGCCAGTAGTATTTCACGACGGTACGAATTAAGTAACTATGGCTACACCTTC
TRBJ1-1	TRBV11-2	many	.	CASSLQAPDGGAEAFF	TGTGCCAGCAGCTTACAGGCGCCGGACGGTGGCGCTGAAGCTTTCTTT
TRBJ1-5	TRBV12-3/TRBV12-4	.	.	CASSFYINQPQHF	TGTGCCAGCAGTTTCTATATCAATCAGCCCCAGCATTTT
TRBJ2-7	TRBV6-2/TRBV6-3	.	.	CASRRTGEQYF	TGTGCCAGCCGGAGAACAGGGGAGCAGTACTTC
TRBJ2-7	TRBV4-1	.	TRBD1	CASSQAGTATYEQYF	TGCGCCAGCAGCCAAGCCGGGACAGCCACCTACGAGCAGTACTTC
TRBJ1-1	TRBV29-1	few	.	CSVDRLGRGNTEAFF	TGCAGCGTTGATAGACTGGGACGGGGGAACACTGAAGCTTTCTTT
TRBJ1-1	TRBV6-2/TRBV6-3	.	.	CASSYSKRTWNTEAFF	TGTGCCAGCAGTTACTCGAAACGGACCTGGAACACTGAAGCTTTCTTT
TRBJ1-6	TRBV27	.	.	CASSLSPRAYNSPLHF	TGTGCCAGCAGTTTATCCCCCAGGGCGTATAATTCACCCCTCCACTTT
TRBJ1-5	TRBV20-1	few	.	CSARGGPGFNQPQHF	TGCAGTGCTAGAGGGGGCCCAGGGTTCAATCAGCCCCAGCATTTT
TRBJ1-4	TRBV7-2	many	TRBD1	CASSLSVGTGGEKLFF	TGTGCCAGCAGCTTAAGTGTAGGGACAGGGGGTGAAAAACTGTTTTTT
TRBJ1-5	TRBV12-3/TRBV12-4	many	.	CASSWGSGSNQPQHF	TGTGCCAGCAGTTGGGGGTCCGGGTCAAATCAGCCCCAGCATTTT
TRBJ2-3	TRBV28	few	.	CASSFRAGITDTQYF	TGTGCCAGCAGTTTCAGGGCGGGGATCACAGATACGCAGTATTTT
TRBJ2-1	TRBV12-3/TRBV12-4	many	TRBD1	CASSSRTGGSYNEQFF	TGTGCCAGCAGTTCCAGGACAGGCGGCTCCTACAATGAGCAGTTCTTC
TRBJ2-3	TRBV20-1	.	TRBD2	CSAYSGRGGDTQYF	TGCAGTGCTTATAGCGGGAGAGGGGGAGATACGCAGTATTTT
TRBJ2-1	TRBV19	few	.	CATRVDVYEQFF	TGTGCCACCAGAGTGGATGTGTATGAGCAGTTCTTC
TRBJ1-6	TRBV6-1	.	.	CASSEVPGNSNSPLHF	TGTGCCAGCAGTGAAGTACCCGGTAACAGCAATTCACCCCTCCACTTT
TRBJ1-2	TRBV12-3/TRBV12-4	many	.	CASGPPGLGYGYTF	TGTGCCAGCGGCCCCCCCGGGCTTGGCTATGGCTACACCTTC
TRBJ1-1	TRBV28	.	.	CAWQGRDEAFF	TGTGCCTGGCAGGGGCGCGATGAAGCTTTCTTT
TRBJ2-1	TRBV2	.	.	CASKGTGEQFF	TGTGCCAGCAAGGGGACGGGTGAGCAGTTCTTC
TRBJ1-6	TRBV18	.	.	CASSPSRGMTPLHF	TGTGCCAGCTCACCAAGTAGAGGGATGACACCCCTCCACTTT
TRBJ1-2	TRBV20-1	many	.	CSARDRDSPYYGYTF	TGCAGTGCTAGAGATCGTGACAGCCCGTACTATGGCTACACCTTC
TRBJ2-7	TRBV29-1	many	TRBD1	CSVEDQGAGGYEQYF	TGCAGCGTTGAAGATCAGGGGGCGGGCGGCTACGAGCAGTACTTC
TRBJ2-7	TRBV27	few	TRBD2	CASRSSGSLSYEQYF	TGTGCCAGCAGAAGTAGCGGGAGTCTCTCCTACGAGCAGTACTTC
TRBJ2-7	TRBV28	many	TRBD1	CASSKTGITYEQYF	TGTGCCAGCAGCAAGACAGGGATAACCTACGAGCAGTACTTC
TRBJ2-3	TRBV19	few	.	CASSPPGGPSTDTQYF	TGTGCCAGTAGCCCCCCGGGGGGCCCGTCCACAGATACGCAGTATTTT
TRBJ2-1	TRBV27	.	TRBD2	CASSLREGRNLAQFF	TGTGCCAGCAGTTTACGGGAGGGCCGAAACCTTGCGCAGTTCTTC
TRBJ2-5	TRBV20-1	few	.	CSASDNHYQETQYF	TGCAGTGCTAGTGACAACCATTACCAAGAGACCCAGTACTTC
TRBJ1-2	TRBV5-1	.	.	CASSLSTNGYGYTF	TGCGCCAGCAGCTTGTCGACAAACGGCTATGGCTACACCTTC
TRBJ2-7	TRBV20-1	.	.	CSAPTAGSSYEQYF	TGCAGTGCTCCTACAGCTGGGAGCTCCTACGAGCAGTACTTC
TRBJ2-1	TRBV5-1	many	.	CASSLGGHAAYNEQFF	TGCGCCAGCAGCTTGGGAGGTCATGCGGCCTACAATGAGCAGTTCTTC
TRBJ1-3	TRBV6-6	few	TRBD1	CASSYSMGQGSGNTIYF	TGTGCCAGCAGTTACTCGATGGGACAGGGCTCTGGAAACACCATATATTTT
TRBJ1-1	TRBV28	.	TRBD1	CASSLTGARRAFF	TGTGCCAGCAGTTTGACAGGGGCCCGGCGAGCTTTCTTT
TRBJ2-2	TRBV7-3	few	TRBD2	CASSLRSKTSGTGELFF	TGTGCCAGCAGCTTAAGGTCGAAGACTAGCGGCACCGGGGAGCTGTTTTTT
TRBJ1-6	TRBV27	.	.	CASSFGGPGDSPLHF	TGTGCCAGCAGTTTCGGGGGTCCGGGGGATTCACCCCTCCACTTT
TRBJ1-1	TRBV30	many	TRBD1	CAWTRTGTGSGFSTEAFF	TGTGCCTGGACCCGGACAGGGACCGGTAGTGGATTCAGCACTGAAGCTTTCTTT
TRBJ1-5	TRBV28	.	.	CASSPGYQPQHF	TGTGCCAGCAGCCCGGGTTATCAGCCCCAGCATTTT
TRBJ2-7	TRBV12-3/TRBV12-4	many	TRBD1	CASSRDSLTYEQYF	TGTGCCAGCAGTAGGGACAGCCTTACCTACGAGCAGTACTTC
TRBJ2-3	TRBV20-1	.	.	CSARDRPGVADTQYF	TGCAGTGCTAGAGACCGACCCGGGGTAGCAGATACGCAGTATTTT
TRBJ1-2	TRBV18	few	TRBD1	CASSPDRGFYGYTF	TGTGCCAGCTCACCTGACAGGGGATTCTATGGCTACACCTTC
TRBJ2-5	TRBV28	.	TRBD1	CASSSSGGSASRGTQYF	TGTGCCAGCAGTTCCTCAGGGGGCAGCGCATCTAGAGGGACCCAGTACTTC
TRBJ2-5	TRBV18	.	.	CASSPWERETQYF	TGTGCCAGCTCACCGTGGGAGAGGGAGACCCAGTACTTC
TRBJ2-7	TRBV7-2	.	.	CASSPWGGPYEQYF	TGTGCCAGCAGCCCGTGGGGGGGGCCCTACGAGCAGTACTTC
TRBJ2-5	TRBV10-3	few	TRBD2	CAISTSGETQYF	TGTGCCATCAGTACTAGCGGTGAGACCCAGTACTTC
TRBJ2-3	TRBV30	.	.	CAWSSHSTDTQYF	TGTGCCTGGAGTAGCCATAGCACAGATACGCAGTATTTT